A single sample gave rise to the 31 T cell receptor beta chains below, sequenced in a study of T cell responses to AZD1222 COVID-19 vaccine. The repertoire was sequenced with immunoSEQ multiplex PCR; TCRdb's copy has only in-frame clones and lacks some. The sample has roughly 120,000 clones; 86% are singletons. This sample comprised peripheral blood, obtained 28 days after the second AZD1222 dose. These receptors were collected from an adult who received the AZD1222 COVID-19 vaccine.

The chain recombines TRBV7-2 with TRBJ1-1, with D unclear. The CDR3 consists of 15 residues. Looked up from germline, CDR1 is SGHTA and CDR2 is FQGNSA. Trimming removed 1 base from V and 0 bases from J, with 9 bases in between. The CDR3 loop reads CASSLVAIMNTEAFF. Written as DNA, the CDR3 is TGTGCCAGCAGCTTAGTAGCGATAATGAACACTGAAGCTTTCTTT.

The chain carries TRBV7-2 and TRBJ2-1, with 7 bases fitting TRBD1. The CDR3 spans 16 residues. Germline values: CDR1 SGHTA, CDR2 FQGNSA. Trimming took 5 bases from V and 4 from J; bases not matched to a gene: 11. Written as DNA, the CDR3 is TGTGCCAGCAGCCCGAGGGGGCTAAGCGGTTACAATGAGCAGTTCTTC. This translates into CASSPRGLSGYNEQFF.

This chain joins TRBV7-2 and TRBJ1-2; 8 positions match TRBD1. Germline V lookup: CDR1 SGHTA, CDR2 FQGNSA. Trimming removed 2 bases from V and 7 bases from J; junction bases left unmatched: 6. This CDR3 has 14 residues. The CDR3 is CASSLQGAGFGYTF. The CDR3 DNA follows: TGTGCCAGCAGCTTACAGGGGGCGGGTTTTGGCTACACCTTC.

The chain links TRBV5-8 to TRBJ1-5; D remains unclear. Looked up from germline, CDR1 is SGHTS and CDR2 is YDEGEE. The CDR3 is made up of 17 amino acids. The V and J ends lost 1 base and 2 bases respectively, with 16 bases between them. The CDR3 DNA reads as TGTGCCAGCAGCTTGAATTTTGGGGTTCTTGGCAATCAGCCCCAGCATTTT. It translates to CASSLNFGVLGNQPQHF.

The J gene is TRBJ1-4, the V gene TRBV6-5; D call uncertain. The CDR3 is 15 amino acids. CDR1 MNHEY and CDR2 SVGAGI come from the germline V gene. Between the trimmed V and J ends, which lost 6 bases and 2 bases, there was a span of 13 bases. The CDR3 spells CASSLSRATNEKLFF. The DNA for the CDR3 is TGTGCCAGCAGCCTCTCTCGGGCTACTAATGAAAAACTGTTTTTT.

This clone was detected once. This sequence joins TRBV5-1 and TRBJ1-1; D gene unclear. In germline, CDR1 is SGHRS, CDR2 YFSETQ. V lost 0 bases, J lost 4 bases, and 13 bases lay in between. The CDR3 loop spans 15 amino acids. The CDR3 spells CASSLDNTGPTEAFF. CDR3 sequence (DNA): TGCGCCAGCAGCTTGGATAATACCGGGCCCACTGAAGCTTTCTTT.

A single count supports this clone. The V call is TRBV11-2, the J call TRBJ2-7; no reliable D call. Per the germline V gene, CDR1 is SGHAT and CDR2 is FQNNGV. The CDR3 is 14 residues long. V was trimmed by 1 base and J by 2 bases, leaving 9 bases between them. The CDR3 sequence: CASSLVRSPYEQYF. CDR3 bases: TGTGCCAGCAGCTTAGTTCGGTCCCCCTACGAGCAGTACTTC.

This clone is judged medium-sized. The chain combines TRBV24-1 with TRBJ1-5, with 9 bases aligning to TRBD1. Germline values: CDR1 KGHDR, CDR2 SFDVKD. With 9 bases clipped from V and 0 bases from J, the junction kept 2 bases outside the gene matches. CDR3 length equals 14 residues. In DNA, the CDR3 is TGTGCCACCTGGACAGGGGATAGCAATCAGCCCCAGCATTTT. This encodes CATWTGDSNQPQHF.

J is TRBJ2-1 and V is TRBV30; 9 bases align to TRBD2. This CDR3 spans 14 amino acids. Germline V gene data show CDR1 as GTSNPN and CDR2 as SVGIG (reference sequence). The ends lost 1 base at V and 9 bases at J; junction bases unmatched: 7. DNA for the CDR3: TGTGCCTGGAGTGGGGTAGCGGGAGAACTTGAGCAGTTCTTC. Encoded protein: CAWSGVAGELEQFF.

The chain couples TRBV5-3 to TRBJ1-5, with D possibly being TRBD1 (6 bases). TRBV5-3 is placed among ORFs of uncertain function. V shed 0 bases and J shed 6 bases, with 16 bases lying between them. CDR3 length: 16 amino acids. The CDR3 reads CARSLAPEQGGQPQHF. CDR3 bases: TGTGCCAGAAGCTTGGCCCCCGAACAGGGCGGTCAGCCCCAGCATTTT.

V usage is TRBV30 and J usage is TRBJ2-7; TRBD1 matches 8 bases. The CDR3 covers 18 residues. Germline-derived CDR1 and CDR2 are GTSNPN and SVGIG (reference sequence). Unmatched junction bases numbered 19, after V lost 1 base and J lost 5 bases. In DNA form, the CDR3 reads TGTGCCTGGAGTGCCATTTATTCCTCCGGGACAGGATATGACGAGCAGTACTTC. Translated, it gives CAWSAIYSSGTGYDEQYF.

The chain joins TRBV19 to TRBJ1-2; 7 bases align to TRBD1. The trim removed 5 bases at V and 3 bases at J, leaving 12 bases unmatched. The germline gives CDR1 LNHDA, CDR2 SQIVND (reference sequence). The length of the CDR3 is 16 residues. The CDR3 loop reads CASSEGQSPGDYGYTF. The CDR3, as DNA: TGTGCCAGTAGTGAGGGACAGAGCCCAGGGGACTATGGCTACACCTTC.

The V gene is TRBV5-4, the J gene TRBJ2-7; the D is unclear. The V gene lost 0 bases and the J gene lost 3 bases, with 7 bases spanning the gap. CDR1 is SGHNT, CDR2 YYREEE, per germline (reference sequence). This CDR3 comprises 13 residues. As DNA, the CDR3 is TGTGCCAGCAGCTTGGGACACAGCTACGAGCAGTACTTC. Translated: CASSLGHSYEQYF. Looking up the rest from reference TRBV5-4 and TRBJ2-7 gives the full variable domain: ETGVTQSPTHLIKTRGQQVTLRCSSQSGHNTVSWYQQALGQGPQFIFQYYREEENGRGNFPPRFSGLQFPNYSSELNVNALELDDSALYLCASSLGHSYEQYFGPGTRLTVT.

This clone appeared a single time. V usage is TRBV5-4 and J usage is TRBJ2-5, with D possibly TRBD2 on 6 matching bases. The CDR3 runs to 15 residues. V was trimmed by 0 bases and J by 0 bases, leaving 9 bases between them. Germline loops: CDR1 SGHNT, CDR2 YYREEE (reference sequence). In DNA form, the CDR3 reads TGTGCCAGCAGCTTGGGGCTAGCGAACCAAGAGACCCAGTACTTC. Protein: CASSLGLANQETQYF.

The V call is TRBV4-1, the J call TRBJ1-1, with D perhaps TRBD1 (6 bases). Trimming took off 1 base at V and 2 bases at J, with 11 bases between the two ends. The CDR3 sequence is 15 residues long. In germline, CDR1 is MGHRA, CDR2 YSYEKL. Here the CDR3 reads CASSQGQGPNTEAFF. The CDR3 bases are TGCGCCAGCAGCCAAGGCCAGGGGCCCAACACTGAAGCTTTCTTT.

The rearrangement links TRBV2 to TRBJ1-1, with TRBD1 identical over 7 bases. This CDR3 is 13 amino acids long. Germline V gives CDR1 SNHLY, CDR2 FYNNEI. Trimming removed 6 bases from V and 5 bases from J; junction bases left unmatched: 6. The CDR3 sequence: CASRTGWGTEAFF. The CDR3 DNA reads TGTGCCAGCAGGACAGGGTGGGGAACTGAAGCTTTCTTT.

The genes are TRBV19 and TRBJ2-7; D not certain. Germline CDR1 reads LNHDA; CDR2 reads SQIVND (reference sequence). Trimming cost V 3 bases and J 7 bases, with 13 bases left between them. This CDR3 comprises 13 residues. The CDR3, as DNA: TGTGCCAGTAGTATTGTACAAACGAGGGAGCAGTACTTC. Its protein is CASSIVQTREQYF.

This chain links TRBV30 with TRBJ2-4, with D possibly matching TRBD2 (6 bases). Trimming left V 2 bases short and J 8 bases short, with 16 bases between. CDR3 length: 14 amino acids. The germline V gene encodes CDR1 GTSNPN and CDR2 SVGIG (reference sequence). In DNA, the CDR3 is TGTGCCTGGAGTATCGGAGGGGTCGGGGACATTCAGTACTTC. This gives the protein CAWSIGGVGDIQYF.

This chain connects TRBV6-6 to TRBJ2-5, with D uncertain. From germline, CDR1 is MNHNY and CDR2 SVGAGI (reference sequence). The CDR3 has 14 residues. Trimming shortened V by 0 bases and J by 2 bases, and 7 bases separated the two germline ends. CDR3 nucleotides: TGTGCCAGCAGTTACTCTGCACTGCAAGAGACCCAGTACTTC. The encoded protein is CASSYSALQETQYF.

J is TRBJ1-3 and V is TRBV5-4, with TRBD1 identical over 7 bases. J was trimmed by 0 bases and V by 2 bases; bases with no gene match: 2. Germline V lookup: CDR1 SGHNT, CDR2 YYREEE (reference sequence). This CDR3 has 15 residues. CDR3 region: CASSLGGRSGNTIYF. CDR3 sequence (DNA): TGTGCCAGCAGCTTAGGGGGCCGCTCTGGAAACACCATATATTTT.

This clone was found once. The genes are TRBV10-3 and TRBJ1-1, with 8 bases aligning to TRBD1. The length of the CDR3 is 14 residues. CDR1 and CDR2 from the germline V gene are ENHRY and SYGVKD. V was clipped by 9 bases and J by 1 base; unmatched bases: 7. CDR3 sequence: CAIQGAPGNTEAFF. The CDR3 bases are TGTGCCATTCAGGGGGCGCCGGGGAACACTGAAGCTTTCTTT.

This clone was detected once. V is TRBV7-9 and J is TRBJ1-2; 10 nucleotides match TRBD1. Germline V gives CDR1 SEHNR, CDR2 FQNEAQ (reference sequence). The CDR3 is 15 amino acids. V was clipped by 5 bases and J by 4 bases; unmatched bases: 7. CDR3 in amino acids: CASSLDRGHSYGYTF. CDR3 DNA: TGTGCCAGCAGCCTCGACAGGGGGCATAGCTATGGCTACACCTTC.

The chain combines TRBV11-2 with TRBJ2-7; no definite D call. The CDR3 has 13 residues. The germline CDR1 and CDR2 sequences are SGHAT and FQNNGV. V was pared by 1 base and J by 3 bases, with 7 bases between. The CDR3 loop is CASSLGLLYEQYF. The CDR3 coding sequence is TGTGCCAGCAGCTTAGGGTTGCTCTACGAGCAGTACTTC.

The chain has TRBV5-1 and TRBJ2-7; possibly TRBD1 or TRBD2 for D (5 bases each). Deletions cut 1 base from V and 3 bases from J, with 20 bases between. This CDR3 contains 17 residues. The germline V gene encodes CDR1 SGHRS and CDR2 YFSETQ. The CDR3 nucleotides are TGCGCCAGCAGCTTGCCCGGGACGAGACAGTTTTTCTACGAGCAGTACTTC. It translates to CASSLPGTRQFFYEQYF.

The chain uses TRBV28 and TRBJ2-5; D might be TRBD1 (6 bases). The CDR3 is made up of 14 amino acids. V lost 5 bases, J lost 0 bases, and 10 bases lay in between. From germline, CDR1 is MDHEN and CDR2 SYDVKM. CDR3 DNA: TGTGCCAGCAGTCCATGGACAGACCAAGAGACCCAGTACTTC. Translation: CASSPWTDQETQYF.

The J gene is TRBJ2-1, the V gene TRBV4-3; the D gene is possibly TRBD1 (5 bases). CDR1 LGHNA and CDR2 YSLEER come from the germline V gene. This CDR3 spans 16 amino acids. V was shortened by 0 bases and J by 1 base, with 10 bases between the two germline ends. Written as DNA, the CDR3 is TGCGCCAGCAGCCAAGACAGGGTCCTATCCTACAATGAGCAGTTCTTC. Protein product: CASSQDRVLSYNEQFF.

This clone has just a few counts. The CDR3 DNA is TGTGCCAGCAGCCCGGGACGGATCAATTCACCCCTCCACTTT. Its translation: CASSPGRINSPLHF. V usage is TRBV27 and J usage is TRBJ1-6; possible D gene TRBD1, 5 bases. This CDR3 is 14 amino acids long. V was pared by 6 bases and J by 7 bases, with 13 bases between. Germline V lookup: CDR1 MNHEY, CDR2 SMNVEV (reference sequence).

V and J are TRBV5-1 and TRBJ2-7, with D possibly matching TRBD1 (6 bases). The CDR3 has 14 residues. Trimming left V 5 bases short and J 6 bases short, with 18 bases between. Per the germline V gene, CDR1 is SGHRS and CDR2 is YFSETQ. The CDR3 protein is CASRAPEQGVEQYF. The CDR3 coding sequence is TGCGCCAGCAGAGCTCCGGAACAGGGTGTCGAGCAGTACTTC.

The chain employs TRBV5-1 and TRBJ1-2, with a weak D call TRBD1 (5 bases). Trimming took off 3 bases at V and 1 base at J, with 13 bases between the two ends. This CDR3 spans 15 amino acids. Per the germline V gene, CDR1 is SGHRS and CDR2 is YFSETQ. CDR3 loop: CASSSQGEGNYGYTF. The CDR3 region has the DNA TGCGCCAGCAGCTCCCAGGGCGAGGGTAACTATGGCTACACCTTC.

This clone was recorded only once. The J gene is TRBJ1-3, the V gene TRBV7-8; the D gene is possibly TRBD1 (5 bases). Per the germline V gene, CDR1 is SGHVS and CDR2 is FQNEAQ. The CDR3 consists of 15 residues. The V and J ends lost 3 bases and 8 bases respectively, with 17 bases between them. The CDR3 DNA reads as TGTGCCAGCAGCTTGGGCGTCGGGAGGGGTCACACCATATATTTT. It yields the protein CASSLGVGRGHTIYF.

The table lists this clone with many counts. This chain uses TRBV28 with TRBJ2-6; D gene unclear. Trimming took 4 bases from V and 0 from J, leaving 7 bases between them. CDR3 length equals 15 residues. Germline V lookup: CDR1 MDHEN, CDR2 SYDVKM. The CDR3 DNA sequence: TGTGCCAGCAGTTCGACCTTCTCTGGGGCCAACGTCCTGACTTTC. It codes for CASSSTFSGANVLTF.